The following is a T cell receptor beta chain sequence with its context. Generated by immunoSEQ multiplex PCR, the TCRdb table keeps only in-frame clones and is missing some. In the table there are some 71,000 clones, roughly nine tenths of which are singletons. This record belongs to a study of T cell changes during pregnancy in multiple sclerosis. V lost 0 bases and J lost 1, with 11 bases in between. This CDR3 region has 16 residues. Germline V gene data show CDR1 as SGDLS and CDR2 as YYNGEE. V and J are TRBV9 and TRBJ2-1; D is perhaps TRBD1 (5 bases). This clonotype originated in a female donor in good health, enrolled as a control in a pregnancy study. The material was CD4+ T cells from peripheral blood mononuclear cells, obtained in the third trimester of pregnancy. For the CDR3, the DNA is TGTGCCAGCAGCGTAGATCCAGGGATTTCCTACAATGAGCAGTTCTTC. Amino acid sequence: CASSVDPGISYNEQFF.